This T cell receptor beta chain was identified in a study of shared clonotypes between healthy human individuals. Sequenced by immunoSEQ multiplex PCR; TCRdb stores in-frame clones only, minus some. The repertoire includes fewer than 2.5 million clones, roughly 93% of them detected once, and about 0.39% sits in the top ten. V shed 0 bases and J shed 2 bases, with 8 bases lying between them. This CDR3 region has 16 residues. Germline-derived CDR1 and CDR2 are SEHNR and FQNEAQ (reference sequence). Sequenced sample: naive CD4+ T cells from PBMCs. Subset defined: CD45RA+ positively selected. The clonotype comes from a man between 18 and 29 years old in good health. Some clones in this sample may be carry-over from other donors' samples. The chain carries TRBV7-9 and TRBJ2-6; the D gene is possibly TRBD2 (6 bases). This CDR3 reads CASSLAPGAGANVLTF. Written as DNA, the CDR3 is TGTGCCAGCAGCTTAGCCCCGGGGGCTGGGGCCAACGTCCTGACTTTC.